What follows describes a single T cell receptor beta chain. Its antigen target is currently unknown. No much larger clone is present one base from it, and per-base qualities are unavailable. The CDR3 runs 13 residues from the cysteine to the phenylalanine. Left in the record is the CDR3 DNA by itself, 39 bases read in frame from the first base. For CDR1 and CDR2, the germline V gene lists SGDLS and YYNGEE. V is clipped by 0 bases and J by 4 bases, and the sequence between their germline boundaries is 6 bases long. The entry originates in a study of naive and memory T cell subsets (TCRdb year 2017). Study-level background: An open-source, UMI-based TCR alpha and beta sequencing pipeline was applied to sorted naive and memory peripheral blood T cell subsets. RNA was DNase-treated and reverse transcribed with TCR constant-region primers, mostly using SuperScript III. The results of the functional CMV T cell responses matched the IgG serology results in every case. General conclusions and limits of the study: A clonotype was defined as a single alpha or beta chain sequence rather than as a paired alpha/beta receptor. RNA-based TCR counts may be affected by expression changes linked to T cell activation and differentiation. The repertoire findings for the naive and memory subsets could not be validated against a ground truth, as none was available. After error correction, only a single occurrence was seen for over 90% of naive TCR sequences, so much steeper abundance distributions were produced than in memory subsets. In both CD4 and CD8 cells, going from naive through CM, EM and EMRA, the Gini index went up while Shannon and inverse Simpson diversity went down. The abundance of TCRs followed a power law with an exponent that differed between naive and memory subsets yet stayed consistent across the three individuals.

TCR alpha and beta chain libraries were amplified separately from the second PCR step onward. To determine each donor's CMV status, fresh PBMCs were stimulated overnight with CMV viral lysate, and IFNgamma production from CD4+ T cells was then assessed. CD4 T cells were positively selected with Miltenyi beads, followed by positive selection of CD8 T cells from the CD4-negative fraction. Cells stained for CD3, CD4, CD8, CD45RA, CD27 and a live/dead dye were sorted on a BD Aria II into four subsets by CD45RA and CD27. Three healthy volunteers provided blood, and each donor's sample was split into CD4 and CD8 T cells and then further divided into four differentiation subsets. About 120 ml of peripheral blood was taken from each donor, and PBMC were separated by density-gradient centrifugation on Ficoll-Paque PLUS. Sorted cells were lysed in RLT buffer, and RNA was extracted with a Qiagen RNeasy kit and stored at -80°C.

Libraries were made using UMI-ligation and nested PCR. The beta constant-region primer consisted of an equimolar mixture of two oligonucleotides that together covered TRBC1 and TRBC2. Four rounds of PCR were used to amplify ligated cDNA, with nested alpha and beta constant-region primers being used together with the SP2 primer. A single-stranded oligonucleotide containing the SP2 primer and a 12-nucleotide UMI was joined to the 3' end of the cDNA by T4 RNA ligase 1. Incubation of the ligation reaction was carried out at 16 degrees C for about 19-25 hours. PCR2 was typically run as a SYBR Green qPCR and stopped at a predetermined threshold to prevent over-amplification. Every purification after the first one was done using Agencourt AMPure XP magnetic beads. Libraries were quantified by Qubit and checked on a TapeStation, with a main peak expected near 650 bp. Pooled libraries were sequenced on an Illumina MiSeq using v2 2x251 paired-end kits, and typically about 0.95-2.1 million reads were obtained per sample. Each sample was pooled at 3 to 5 nM, and about 5-7.5% PhiX was included to help cluster recognition. The original methods were these. FASTQ reads processed by Demultiplexor were assigned V and J genes by Decombinator through tag matching that tolerated a single base-pair mismatch. UMIs were used by Collapsinator to correct both sequencing errors and frequency errors arising from PCR heterogeneity. TCRs were translated and CDR3s were extracted from the conserved cysteine to the FGXG phenylalanine by CDR3Translator, with non-productive sequences being flagged. Repertoires were subsampled to equal numbers of UMI-defined TCRs before Gini, Shannon entropy and inverse Simpson indices were calculated. Power-law fits to clonotype abundance distributions were performed by maximum likelihood within the linear range. Similar UMI counts, unique TCR numbers and clonal distributions were obtained with the pipeline and with MIGEC on one naive CD8 sample. A set of several thousand CMV-associated CDR3 sequences, compiled from VDJdb and a published dataset, was used to search the repertoires. TCRdb took the public reads, trimmed them with fastp at Q25, ran MiXCR for clone calling and kept in-frame beta chains. Under each unique CDR3 protein, matching rows form one entry showing the most common genes and DNA. These V and J calls derive from TCRdb rather than the authors' analysis. In all, the sample holds roughly 130,000 distinct CDR3 sequences, and just over 35% of those were seen once. The ten most abundant clones make up approximately 0.9% of the sample.

The material sequenced was central memory CD4+ T cells from blood. The cell subset or site label for this specimen denotes: central memory, CD45RA- CD27+. The receptor comes from a human donor in good health. The chain is assembled from TRBV9 and TRBJ2-3; the D region may be TRBD1 or TRBD2, each matching 5 bases equally. The CDR3 region: CASSVGGADTQYF. Read as DNA, the sequence is TGTGCCAGCAGCGTAGGAGGGGCAGATACGCAGTATTTT.